These 16 T cell receptor beta chains share one sample of origin, sequenced in a study of blood T cell repertoires in COVID-19. Data came from immunoSEQ multiplex PCR; TCRdb stores just in-frame clones and leaves some out. The table shows 30,000 to 35,000 clones, with around 84% occurring only once. The sample comprised peripheral blood. The receptor set was obtained from a human donor with acute or convalescent COVID-19. The donor label of this sample is uncertain.

The V call is TRBV4-3, the J call TRBJ1-2; D is unresolved. V was cut by 4 bases and J by 4 bases, with 13 bases left in between. The CDR3 runs 14 residues. Per the germline V gene, CDR1 is LGHNA and CDR2 is YSLEER. This chain's CDR3 is CASSPKGSGYGYTF. The CDR3 region has the DNA TGCGCCAGCAGCCCAAAGGGAAGCGGCTATGGCTACACCTTC.

The V call is TRBV4-1, the J call TRBJ1-2, with D possibly matching TRBD1 (6 bases). Germline CDR1 reads MGHRA; CDR2 reads YSYEKL. The CDR3 runs 15 residues. V was pared by 3 bases and J by 5 bases, with 16 bases between. CDR3 nucleotide sequence: TGCGCCAGCAGCCAGGGGCCAGGGGCCGCTTATGGCTACACCTTC. Translating it yields CASSQGPGAAYGYTF.

The rearrangement links TRBV7-3 to TRBJ2-3; 9 bases agree with TRBD1. The trim removed 0 bases at V and 2 bases at J, leaving 9 bases unmatched. The V gene's germline CDR1 is SGHTA and CDR2 FQGTGA. The length of the CDR3 is 18 residues. This CDR3 is CASSLTPWGQGPTDTQYF. In DNA form, the CDR3 reads TGTGCCAGCAGCTTAACGCCGTGGGGACAGGGACCCACAGATACGCAGTATTTT.

The chain joins TRBV5-1 to TRBJ1-2; 7 nucleotides agree with TRBD1. This CDR3 comprises 14 residues. V shed 4 bases and J 8 bases; nucleotides not matched to a gene: 11. Germline lookup yields CDR1 SGHRS and CDR2 YFSETQ. The CDR3 spells CASSRETGSGGYTF. CDR3 coding DNA: TGCGCCAGCAGCAGGGAGACAGGGTCGGGCGGCTACACCTTC. Looking up the rest from reference TRBV5-1 and TRBJ1-2 gives the full variable domain: KAGVTQTPRYLIKTRGQQVTLSCSPISGHRSVSWYQQTPGQGLQFLFEYFSETQRNKGNFPGRFSGRQFSNSRSEMNVSTLELGDSALYLCASSRETGSGGYTFGSGTRLTVV.

V and J are TRBV18 and TRBJ2-1, with TRBD1 identical over 9 bases. CDR3 size: 15 residues. Germline V gene data show CDR1 as KGHSH and CDR2 as LQKENI. The trim removed 6 bases at V and 4 bases at J, leaving 7 bases unmatched. CDR3 residues: CASSPGTGHYNEQFF. In nucleotides, the CDR3 is TGTGCCAGCTCTCCCGGGACAGGGCATTACAATGAGCAGTTCTTC.

In its sample, this clone was seen a few times. V and J are TRBV3-1 (or the pseudogene TRBV3-2) and TRBJ1-2, with D tentatively TRBD1 (6 bases). The germline V and J ends were trimmed by 2 bases and 3 bases, with 13 bases remaining between them. The CDR3 sequence is 15 residues long. Germline CDR1 reads LGHDT; CDR2 reads YNNKEL (reference sequence). The CDR3 region has the DNA TGTGCCAGCAGCCAACAACAGGGTGGGGACTATGGCTACACCTTC. Protein sequence: CASSQQQGGDYGYTF.

V and J are TRBV5-4 and TRBJ1-1, with TRBD1 matching 7 bases. With V trimmed by 8 bases and J by 8 bases, 12 bases remained unmatched. Germline V gene sequence: CDR1 SGHNT, CDR2 YYREEE (reference sequence). The CDR3 is made up of 13 amino acids. The CDR3 is CASGGGGGLEAFF. In DNA, the CDR3 is TGTGCCAGTGGGGGAGGAGGGGGCCTGGAAGCTTTCTTT.

This rearrangement joins TRBV28 to TRBJ1-6; TRBD1 might be the D (6 bases). V dropped 4 bases and J dropped 11 bases, with 21 bases sitting between them. This CDR3 comprises 16 residues. Per germline, CDR1 MDHEN and CDR2 SYDVKM. The CDR3 loop is CASSSAESGVWTPLHF. CDR3 coding DNA: TGTGCCAGCAGTTCGGCCGAATCAGGGGTCTGGACACCCCTCCACTTT.

The CDR3 reads CASRSLAGDNEQFF. CDR3 nucleotides: TGTGCCAGCAGGTCACTAGCGGGGGACAATGAGCAGTTCTTC. J is TRBJ2-1 and V is TRBV11-2; 11 nucleotides align to TRBD2. Looked up from germline, CDR1 is SGHAT and CDR2 is FQNNGV. The CDR3 covers 14 residues. V shed 6 bases and J 5 bases; nucleotides not matched to a gene: 3.

The chain employs TRBV7-2 and TRBJ2-7; no clear D gene. CDR1 SGHTA and CDR2 FQGNSA come from the germline V gene. V shed 1 base and J shed 4 bases, with 11 bases lying between them. The CDR3 is 14 amino acids. DNA of the CDR3: TGTGCCAGCAGCTTAGGCCTCTCGGGTTACGAGCAGTACTTC. Translating gives CASSLGLSGYEQYF.

This chain connects TRBV9 to TRBJ1-2, with D possibly being TRBD1 (6 bases). CDR3 size: 13 residues. Germline V gives CDR1 SGDLS, CDR2 YYNGEE. V dropped 4 bases and J dropped 8 bases, with 15 bases sitting between them. The CDR3 spells CASSPQGITGYTF. CDR3 sequence (DNA): TGTGCCAGCAGCCCCCAGGGGATAACGGGCTACACCTTC.

CDR3 nucleotide sequence: TGTGCCTGGAGCGTGGAGAGAAGTGGCTACACCTTC. It translates to CAWSVERSGYTF. The J gene is TRBJ1-2, the V gene TRBV30; D is ambiguous. The CDR3 has 12 amino acids. Trimming stripped 3 bases from V and 7 bases from J, with 12 bases between. In germline, CDR1 is GTSNPN, CDR2 SVGIG (reference sequence).

The V call is TRBV6-5, the J call TRBJ1-2, with D uncertain. V was cut by 3 bases and J by 4 bases, with 15 bases left in between. The V gene's germline CDR1 is MNHEY and CDR2 SVGAGI. There are 15 residues in the CDR3. This chain's CDR3 is CASSYDRGFGYGYTF. The CDR3 DNA sequence: TGTGCCAGCAGTTATGATCGAGGATTCGGCTATGGCTACACCTTC.

This clone appeared once. The CDR3 DNA reads TGTGCCAGCAGCCAAGGAACAACAGGGTTTGGCTACACCTTC. This codes for CASSQGTTGFGYTF. The genes are TRBV3-1 (or the pseudogene TRBV3-2) and TRBJ1-2, with D perhaps TRBD1 (6 bases). V lost 1 base to trimming and J lost 7 bases, with 13 bases between them. The CDR3 consists of 14 residues. Per germline, CDR1 LGHDT and CDR2 YNNKEL (reference sequence).

The chain uses TRBV12-3 or TRBV12-4 and TRBJ2-1; TRBD2 agrees at 11 bases. The CDR3 covers 13 residues. Trimming at V came to 10 bases and at J to 9 bases, leaving 8 bases not matched to a gene. The CDR3 here is CATLAGGTAEQFF. CDR3 nucleotides: TGTGCCACCCTAGCGGGGGGTACAGCTGAGCAGTTCTTC.

Concerning this clone itself: Germline and junction disagree at one end, which may indicate a read error. The CDR3 coding sequence is TGTGCCAGCAGTGAAGTTGCCGGGAGTCAAGTCTTC. Protein sequence: CASSEVAGSQVF. V usage is TRBV6-1 and J usage is TRBJ2-1; D might be TRBD2 (6 bases). The CDR3 has 12 residues. Looked up from germline, CDR1 is MNHNS and CDR2 is SASEGT.